A single sample is the source of the 32 T cell receptor beta chains below, sequenced in a study of graft-versus-host responses after intestinal transplantation. Measured with immunoSEQ multiplex PCR; TCRdb has only the in-frame clones, and not every one. The sample carries about 98,000 clones, roughly 86% recorded once. Sequencing used PBMCs, obtained 255 days after intestinal transplant. These receptors came from a human patient who received an intestinal transplant, so some T cells may come from the graft donor.

There are a few counts of this clone. This chain uses TRBV6-5 with TRBJ1-6; D gene unclear. This CDR3 region has 12 residues. With 0 bases removed from V and 9 bases from J, the gap between germline ends came to 3 bases. Germline CDR1 reads MNHEY; CDR2 reads SVGAGI. CDR3 region: CASSYSGSPLHF. CDR3 DNA sequence: TGTGCCAGCAGTTACTCAGGTTCACCCCTCCACTTT.

The chain links TRBV4-1 to TRBJ2-7, with a possible D match to TRBD2 (6 bases). Germline CDR1 is MGHRA and CDR2 is YSYEKL. With 0 bases removed from V and 0 bases from J, the gap between germline ends came to 15 bases. The CDR3 is 17 amino acids. The CDR3 DNA is TGCGCCAGCAGCCAAGAAGTATCGGGGGTGGCCTCCTACGAGCAGTACTTC. It codes for CASSQEVSGVASYEQYF.

Of note for this clone: This sample also contains other DNA sequences that code for the same CDR3. The chain combines TRBV28 with TRBJ2-7; 7 bases map to TRBD1. The V segment lost 4 bases and the J segment 2 bases; nucleotides outside the gene matches: 5. This CDR3 comprises 14 residues. CDR1 is MDHEN and CDR2 is SYDVKM in the germline V gene. CDR3 bases: TGTGCCAGCAGTTCCGCAGGGGGAACCTACGAGCAGTACTTC. Protein: CASSSAGGTYEQYF.

This clone was picked up one time. The chain links TRBV7-2 to TRBJ2-7; D remains ambiguous. Trimming left V 3 bases short and J 2 bases short, with 11 bases between. Looked up from germline, CDR1 is SGHTA and CDR2 is FQGNSA. The CDR3 is made up of 14 amino acids. The CDR3 DNA is TGTGCCAGCAGCTTTATGCATGGCCCCTACGAGCAGTACTTC. Translating it yields CASSFMHGPYEQYF.

The rearrangement uses TRBV9 and TRBJ2-1; 11 bases line up with TRBD1. The J segment lost 6 bases and the V segment lost 0 bases, leaving 2 bases of the junction unmatched. In germline, CDR1 is SGDLS, CDR2 YYNGEE. The CDR3 covers 15 residues. The CDR3 loop reads CASSVDGTGGNEQFF. DNA of the CDR3: TGTGCCAGCAGCGTAGATGGGACAGGGGGCAATGAGCAGTTCTTC.

The J gene is TRBJ2-7, the V gene TRBV28; a weak D match, TRBD2 (7 bases). V shed 4 bases and J shed 9 bases, with 13 bases lying between them. The CDR3 consists of 12 residues. In germline, CDR1 is MDHEN, CDR2 SYDVKM. The CDR3 here is CASSWGGQVQYF. The CDR3 bases are TGTGCCAGCAGTTGGGGGGGCCAGGTGCAGTACTTC.

This chain links TRBV10-1 with TRBJ2-2; 9 bases are shared with TRBD1. V was clipped by 3 bases and J by 5 bases; unmatched bases: 4. Germline CDR1 is WNHNN and CDR2 is SYGVQD (reference sequence). The CDR3 sequence is 15 residues long. This CDR3 reads CASSDKQGATGELFF. The CDR3 DNA reads TGCGCCAGCAGTGATAAACAGGGGGCGACCGGGGAGCTGTTTTTT.

The rearrangement links TRBV7-9 to TRBJ1-5; tentatively, D is TRBD1 (6 bases). The V gene's germline CDR1 is SEHNR and CDR2 FQNEAQ (reference sequence). CDR3 length equals 16 residues. The V end lost 5 bases, the J end lost 0 bases, and 14 bases lay between the germline ends. CDR3 amino acids: CASSTDRTDSNQPQHF. In nucleotides, the CDR3 is TGTGCCAGCAGCACAGACAGGACAGATAGCAATCAGCCCCAGCATTTT.

The rearrangement joins TRBV18 to TRBJ2-4, with 8 positions matching TRBD2. The CDR3 has 13 residues. The germline CDR1 and CDR2 sequences are KGHSH and LQKENI. V dropped 0 bases and J dropped 9; count of bases not matched to a gene: 1. CDR3: CASSPPTSAIQYF. The CDR3 DNA sequence: TGTGCCAGCTCACCACCGACTAGCGCCATTCAGTACTTC.

This chain connects TRBV13 to TRBJ2-6, with 7 bases aligning to TRBD1. Per germline, CDR1 PRHDT and CDR2 FYEKMQ (reference sequence). The CDR3 extends over 17 amino acids. With 5 bases clipped from V and 1 base from J, the junction kept 8 bases outside the gene matches. CDR3 region: CASSLRQGGSGANVLTF. In DNA form, the CDR3 reads TGTGCCAGCAGCCTAAGACAGGGTGGTTCTGGGGCCAACGTCCTGACTTTC.

The chain links TRBV9 to TRBJ2-2; TRBD2 matches 8 bases. CDR1 and CDR2 (germline): SGDLS, YYNGEE. V gave up 3 bases and J gave up 4 bases; unmatched junction bases: 11. CDR3 length equals 17 residues. The CDR3: CASSGGIESGSTGELFF. As DNA, the CDR3 is TGTGCCAGCAGCGGGGGCATAGAGAGCGGGAGCACCGGGGAGCTGTTTTTT.

Only a few counts were recorded for this clone. This chain connects TRBV6-1 to TRBJ1-6, with D possibly matching TRBD1 (5 bases). The CDR3 contains 13 residues. V lost 4 bases and J lost 7, with 8 bases in between. Germline assignment: CDR1 MNHNS and CDR2 SASEGT. CDR3 sequence reads: CASSGDENSPLHF. Written as DNA, the CDR3 is TGTGCCAGCAGTGGGGACGAGAATTCACCCCTCCACTTT.

The V call is TRBV5-1, the J call TRBJ1-4, with 7 bases that match TRBD1. This CDR3 spans 16 amino acids. Germline loops: CDR1 SGHRS, CDR2 YFSETQ. Trimming at V came to 2 bases and at J to 0 bases, leaving 4 bases not matched to a gene. CDR3 coding DNA: TGCGCCAGCAGCTTTGACAGGGCCTCAACTAATGAAAAACTGTTTTTT. Translation: CASSFDRASTNEKLFF.

The chain joins TRBV15 to TRBJ2-1; possible D gene TRBD2, 5 bases. The V gene lost 3 bases and the J gene lost 9 bases, with 15 bases spanning the gap. Germline V lookup: CDR1 LNHNV, CDR2 YYDKDF (reference sequence). The length of the CDR3 is 14 residues. CDR3 residues: CATSRSLLGGEQFF. In DNA, the CDR3 is TGTGCCACCAGCAGGTCCCTACTAGGAGGTGAGCAGTTCTTC.

The V call is TRBV7-6, the J call TRBJ2-5, with no clear D. This CDR3 comprises 15 residues. Per the germline V gene, CDR1 is SGHVS and CDR2 is FNYEAQ. The germline V and J ends were trimmed by 1 base and 2 bases, with 11 bases remaining between them. This CDR3 is CASSLGAALQETQYF. As DNA, the CDR3 is TGTGCCAGCAGCTTAGGGGCGGCGTTACAAGAGACCCAGTACTTC.

This rearrangement joins TRBV2 to TRBJ1-6, with TRBD1 as a possible D gene (6 bases). The CDR3 runs 16 residues. V was clipped by 4 bases and J by 3 bases, with 13 bases between them. Germline assignment: CDR1 SNHLY and CDR2 FYNNEI. This chain's CDR3 is CASSGIQGVYNSPLHF. CDR3 bases: TGTGCCAGCAGTGGAATACAGGGTGTCTATAATTCACCCCTCCACTTT.

The gene calls are TRBV11-2 and TRBJ1-2; 10 bases line up with TRBD1. Unmatched junction bases numbered 8, after V lost 5 bases and J lost 2 bases. CDR3 length: 16 amino acids. From germline, CDR1 is SGHAT and CDR2 FQNNGV. CDR3 sequence: CASSQTGGLLNYGYTF. CDR3 nucleotide sequence: TGTGCCAGCAGCCAGACAGGGGGCCTTTTAAACTATGGCTACACCTTC.

A few counts support this clone. The chain links TRBV2 to TRBJ1-2; the D gene is possibly TRBD1 (6 bases). V lost 2 bases and J 2 bases, leaving 6 bases between the germline ends. The CDR3 is made up of 13 amino acids. Germline assignment: CDR1 SNHLY and CDR2 FYNNEI. The CDR3 protein is CASSEQGNYGYTF. For the CDR3, the DNA is TGTGCCAGCAGTGAACAGGGGAACTATGGCTACACCTTC.

The rearrangement links TRBV4-1 to TRBJ1-2; D might be TRBD1 (5 bases). From germline, CDR1 is MGHRA and CDR2 YSYEKL. The CDR3 is 15 residues long. Trimming took 1 base from V and 3 from J, leaving 12 bases between them. CDR3 protein: CASSQVGGSDYGYTF. The CDR3 DNA sequence: TGCGCCAGCAGCCAAGTGGGGGGGTCGGACTATGGCTACACCTTC.

The chain recombines TRBV9 with TRBJ2-3; D not resolved. The V end was cut by 0 bases, the J end by 6 bases, with 8 bases between. The CDR3 has 13 amino acids. Germline lookup yields CDR1 SGDLS and CDR2 YYNGEE. This CDR3 reads CASSVVRQDTQYF. The CDR3 coding sequence is TGTGCCAGCAGCGTAGTTCGTCAGGATACGCAGTATTTT. The variable domain in full, with the rest retrieved from reference TRBV9 and TRBJ2-3, is DSGVTQTPKHLITATGQRVTLRCSPRSGDLSVYWYQQSLDQGLQFLIQYYNGEERAKGNILERFSAQQFPDLHSELNLSSLELGDSALYFCASSVVRQDTQYFGPGTRLTVL.

Within the sample, this clone is medium-sized. The chain recombines TRBV6-1 with TRBJ1-2, with 7 bases aligning to TRBD1. In germline, CDR1 is MNHNS, CDR2 SASEGT. J lost 8 bases, V lost 10 bases, and 13 bases had no gene match. This CDR3 comprises 13 residues. CDR3 nucleotides: TGTGCCACCAATGACAGGGAGGTCGAAGGCTACACCTTC. It specifies CATNDREVEGYTF.

The chain recombines TRBV18 with TRBJ1-1; TRBD1 aligns across 11 bases. This CDR3 spans 15 amino acids. CDR1 and CDR2 (germline): KGHSH, LQKENI. The V gene end was trimmed by 6 bases and the J gene end by 1 base; junction bases not matched to a gene: 4. CDR3 residues: CASSLGQGANTEAFF. The CDR3 bases are TGTGCCAGCTCCCTAGGACAGGGGGCGAACACTGAAGCTTTCTTT.

The genes are TRBV7-3 and TRBJ2-7; D perhaps matches TRBD2 (5 bases). The CDR3 consists of 14 residues. Germline V gene data show CDR1 as SGHTA and CDR2 as FQGTGA. The V end lost 6 bases, the J end lost 2 bases, and 14 bases lay between the germline ends. CDR3: CASRSMAGTYEQYF. The CDR3 nucleotides read TGTGCCAGCAGGTCCATGGCGGGTACCTACGAGCAGTACTTC.

The chain recombines TRBV7-6 with TRBJ2-7, with 7 bases that match TRBD1. CDR3 size: 13 residues. Germline V gene lookup returns CDR1 SGHVS and CDR2 FNYEAQ. J gave up 6 bases and V 1 base, and 3 bases lay outside the gene matches. CDR3 sequence reads: CASSLGTGSEQYF. The CDR3 bases are TGTGCCAGCAGCTTAGGGACAGGTTCCGAGCAGTACTTC.

This clone has only one observation. V gene TRBV11-2 combines with J gene TRBJ2-3; tentatively, D is TRBD1 (5 bases). CDR1 is SGHAT, CDR2 FQNNGV, per germline. V dropped 2 bases and J dropped 2 bases, with 11 bases sitting between them. The CDR3 is made up of 15 amino acids. CDR3 sequence: CASSLYDSYTDTQYF. The CDR3 bases are TGTGCCAGCAGCTTATATGACAGCTACACAGATACGCAGTATTTT.

This sequence joins TRBV12-5 and TRBJ2-1, with 10 bases identical to TRBD2. The CDR3 totals 15 residues. With 5 bases clipped from V and 5 bases from J, the junction kept 6 bases outside the gene matches. Per the germline V gene, CDR1 is LGHNT and CDR2 is FRNRAP. The CDR3 coding sequence is TGTGCTAGTGGTCAAACCGGACTAGCGGACAATGAGCAGTTCTTC. This translates into CASGQTGLADNEQFF.

This clone was seen only once. This rearrangement joins TRBV2 to TRBJ1-1; possibly TRBD1 for D (5 bases). Germline values: CDR1 SNHLY, CDR2 FYNNEI. With 2 bases removed from V and 1 base from J, the gap between germline ends came to 14 bases. The CDR3 is made up of 16 amino acids. CDR3 nucleotides: TGTGCCAGCAGTGAAAAACCCGGGACGGGGAACACTGAAGCTTTCTTT. Its protein product is CASSEKPGTGNTEAFF.

The V call is TRBV9, the J call TRBJ1-1; 8 nucleotides agree with TRBD1. The junction had 6 bases not matched to a gene; V was cut back by 0 bases and J by 8 bases. CDR3 length equals 14 residues. Germline V gives CDR1 SGDLS, CDR2 YYNGEE. The CDR3 DNA follows: TGTGCCAGCAGCGTAGGGGGCGGACAGGGCGAAGCTTTCTTT. Residues: CASSVGGGQGEAFF.

The chain is built from TRBV18 and TRBJ1-5; D unclear. Germline CDR1 reads KGHSH; CDR2 reads LQKENI. Trimming took 3 bases from V and 10 from J, leaving 31 bases between them. The CDR3 contains 19 residues. DNA for the CDR3: TGTGCCAGCTCACCCCCACGGCTCGTCTGGAACGGCACGCAGGATCCCCAGCATTTT. Translating gives CASSPPRLVWNGTQDPQHF.

The chain couples TRBV6-6 to TRBJ2-5, with 8 bases fitting TRBD2. The CDR3 consists of 15 residues. Losses at the gene ends were 6 bases for V and 5 bases for J; bases not matched to a gene: 11. Germline-derived CDR1 and CDR2 are MNHNY and SVGAGI (reference sequence). CDR3 in amino acids: CASSFGRGGWETQYF. In DNA form, the CDR3 reads TGTGCCAGCAGCTTCGGTCGGGGGGGCTGGGAGACCCAGTACTTC.

The chain recombines TRBV2 with TRBJ1-2; D might be TRBD1 (6 bases). Trimming pared 3 bases from V and 6 bases from J, leaving 17 bases between. This CDR3 comprises 15 residues. Germline values: CDR1 SNHLY, CDR2 FYNNEI. The CDR3 region is CASSDPLQGMDGYTF. DNA for the CDR3: TGTGCCAGCAGTGACCCCCTCCAGGGGATGGATGGCTACACCTTC.

The rearrangement links TRBV28 to TRBJ1-4; 8 nucleotides line up with TRBD1. Germline V gene data show CDR1 as MDHEN and CDR2 as SYDVKM. The CDR3 spans 15 residues. Losses at the gene ends were 5 bases for V and 8 bases for J; bases not matched to a gene: 10. CDR3 region: CASSPYDRGEEKLFF. Written as DNA, the CDR3 is TGTGCCAGCAGTCCCTACGACAGGGGCGAGGAAAAACTGTTTTTT. Based on the CDR3 plus reference TRBV28 and TRBJ1-4, the full variable domain is DVKVTQSSRYLVKRTGEKVFLECVQDMDHENMFWYRQDPGLGLRLIYFSYDVKMKEKGDIPEGYSVSREKKERFSLILESASTNQTSMYLCASSPYDRGEEKLFFGSGTQLSVL.